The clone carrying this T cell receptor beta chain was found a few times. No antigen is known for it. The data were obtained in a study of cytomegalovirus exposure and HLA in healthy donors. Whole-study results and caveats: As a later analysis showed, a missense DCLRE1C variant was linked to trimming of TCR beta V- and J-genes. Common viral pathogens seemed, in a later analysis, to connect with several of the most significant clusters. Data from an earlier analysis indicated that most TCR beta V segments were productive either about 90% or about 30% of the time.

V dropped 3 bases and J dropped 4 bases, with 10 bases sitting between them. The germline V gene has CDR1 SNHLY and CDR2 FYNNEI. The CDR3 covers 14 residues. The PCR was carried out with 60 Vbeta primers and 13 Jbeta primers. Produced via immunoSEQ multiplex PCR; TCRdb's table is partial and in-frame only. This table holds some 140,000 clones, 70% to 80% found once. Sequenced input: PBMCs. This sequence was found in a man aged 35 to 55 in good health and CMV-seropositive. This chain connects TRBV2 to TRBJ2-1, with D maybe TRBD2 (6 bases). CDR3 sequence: CASSDRGLYNEQFF. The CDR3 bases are TGTGCCAGCAGTGATAGGGGACTTTACAATGAGCAGTTCTTC. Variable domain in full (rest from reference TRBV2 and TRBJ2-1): EPEVTQTPSHQVTQMGQEVILRCVPISNHLYFYWYRQILGQKVEFLVSFYNNEISEKSEIFDDQFSVERPDGSNFTLKIRSTKLEDSAMYFCASSDRGLYNEQFFGPGTRLTVL.